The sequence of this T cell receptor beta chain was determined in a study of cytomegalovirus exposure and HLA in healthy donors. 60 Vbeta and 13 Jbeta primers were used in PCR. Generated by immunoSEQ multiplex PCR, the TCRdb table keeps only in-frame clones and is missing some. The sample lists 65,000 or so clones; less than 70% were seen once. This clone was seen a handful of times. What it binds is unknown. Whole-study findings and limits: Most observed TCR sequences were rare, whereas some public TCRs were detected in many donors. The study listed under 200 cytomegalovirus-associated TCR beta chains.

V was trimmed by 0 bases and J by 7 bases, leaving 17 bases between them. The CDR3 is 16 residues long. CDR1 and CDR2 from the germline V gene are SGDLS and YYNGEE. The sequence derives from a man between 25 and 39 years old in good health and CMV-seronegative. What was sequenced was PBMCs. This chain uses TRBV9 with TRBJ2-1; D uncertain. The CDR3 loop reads CASSVGATARNNEQFF. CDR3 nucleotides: TGTGCCAGCAGCGTAGGGGCCACCGCGCGTAATAATGAGCAGTTCTTC.